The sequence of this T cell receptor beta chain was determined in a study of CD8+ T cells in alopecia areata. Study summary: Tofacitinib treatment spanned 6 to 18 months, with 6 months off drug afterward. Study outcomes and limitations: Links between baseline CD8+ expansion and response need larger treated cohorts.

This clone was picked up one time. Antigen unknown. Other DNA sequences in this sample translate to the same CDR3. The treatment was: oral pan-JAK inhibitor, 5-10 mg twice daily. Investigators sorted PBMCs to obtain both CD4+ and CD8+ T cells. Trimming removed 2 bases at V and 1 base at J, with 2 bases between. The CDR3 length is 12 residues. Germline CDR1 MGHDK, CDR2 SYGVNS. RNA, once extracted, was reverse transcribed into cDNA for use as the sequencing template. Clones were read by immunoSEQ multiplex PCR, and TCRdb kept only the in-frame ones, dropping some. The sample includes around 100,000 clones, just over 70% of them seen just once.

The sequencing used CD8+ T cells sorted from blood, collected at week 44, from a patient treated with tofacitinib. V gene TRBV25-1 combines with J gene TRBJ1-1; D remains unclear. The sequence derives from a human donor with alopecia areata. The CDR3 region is CASSEGNTEAFF. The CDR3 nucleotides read TGTGCCAGCAGTGAAGGGAACACTGAAGCTTTCTTT.